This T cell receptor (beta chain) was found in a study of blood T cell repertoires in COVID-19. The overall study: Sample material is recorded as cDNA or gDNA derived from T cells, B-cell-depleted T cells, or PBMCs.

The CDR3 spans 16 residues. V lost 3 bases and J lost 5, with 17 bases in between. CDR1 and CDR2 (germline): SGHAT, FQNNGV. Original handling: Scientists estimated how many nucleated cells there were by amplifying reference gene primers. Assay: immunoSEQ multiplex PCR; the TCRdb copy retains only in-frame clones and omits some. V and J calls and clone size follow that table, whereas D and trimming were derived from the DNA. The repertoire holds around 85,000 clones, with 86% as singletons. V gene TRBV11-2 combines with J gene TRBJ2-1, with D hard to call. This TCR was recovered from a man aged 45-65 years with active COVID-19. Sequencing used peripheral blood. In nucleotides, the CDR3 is TGTGCCAGCAGCTTTGAAGGTCAGGTACGTAACAATGAGCAGTTCTTC. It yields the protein CASSFEGQVRNNEQFF.